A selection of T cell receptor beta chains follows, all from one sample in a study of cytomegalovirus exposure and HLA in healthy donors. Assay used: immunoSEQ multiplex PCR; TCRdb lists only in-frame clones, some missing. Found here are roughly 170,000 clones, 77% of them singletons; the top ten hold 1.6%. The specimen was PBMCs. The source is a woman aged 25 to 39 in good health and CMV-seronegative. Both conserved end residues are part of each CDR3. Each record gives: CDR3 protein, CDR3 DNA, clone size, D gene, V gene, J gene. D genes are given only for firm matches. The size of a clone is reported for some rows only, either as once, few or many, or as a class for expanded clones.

CDR3aa: CSVEGAGLKFF
CDR3nt: TGCAGCGTTGAGGGGGCAGGCCTTAAGTTCTTC
abundance: .
d_gene: .
v_gene: TRBV29-1
j_gene: TRBJ2-1

CDR3aa: CASSLQGSTEAFF
CDR3nt: TGTGCCAGCAGTTTGCAGGGGAGCACTGAAGCTTTCTTT
abundance: .
d_gene: .
v_gene: TRBV27
j_gene: TRBJ1-1

CDR3aa: CASSLPARQGARTEAFF
CDR3nt: TGTGCCAGCAGCTTGCCCGCTAGACAGGGGGCGAGGACTGAAGCTTTCTTT
abundance: .
d_gene: TRBD1
v_gene: TRBV5-4
j_gene: TRBJ1-1

CDR3aa: CASSPPSGRGVGGYTF
CDR3nt: TGTGCCAGCAGCCCCCCCTCGGGGCGCGGGGTAGGTGGCTACACCTTC
abundance: .
d_gene: .
v_gene: TRBV28
j_gene: TRBJ1-2

CDR3aa: CASRGQLSSYEQYF
CDR3nt: TGTGCCAGCAGGGGACAGCTTAGCTCCTACGAGCAGTACTTC
abundance: .
d_gene: TRBD1
v_gene: TRBV28
j_gene: TRBJ2-7

CDR3aa: CASSPKGDVDYNEQFF
CDR3nt: TGTGCCAGCAGCCCGAAAGGGGATGTCGATTACAATGAGCAGTTCTTC
abundance: .
d_gene: .
v_gene: TRBV4-2
j_gene: TRBJ2-1

CDR3aa: CASSLETGYTEAFF
CDR3nt: TGTGCCAGCAGCTTAGAAACAGGGTACACTGAAGCTTTCTTT
abundance: .
d_gene: .
v_gene: TRBV7-8
j_gene: TRBJ1-1

CDR3aa: CAWSQGQGSSWGTEAFF
CDR3nt: TGTGCCTGGAGTCAGGGACAGGGGTCCTCGTGGGGCACTGAAGCTTTCTTT
abundance: .
d_gene: TRBD1
v_gene: TRBV30
j_gene: TRBJ1-1

CDR3aa: CASSFRTSGGDVSTDTQYF
CDR3nt: TGTGCCAGCAGCTTTCGGACTAGCGGGGGGGATGTGAGCACAGATACGCAGTATTTT
abundance: .
d_gene: TRBD2
v_gene: TRBV5-4
j_gene: TRBJ2-3

CDR3aa: CASSARSVMGPGDSEAFF
CDR3nt: TGTGCCAGCAGTGCGCGGTCGGTCATGGGGCCCGGGGACTCTGAAGCTTTCTTT
abundance: .
d_gene: .
v_gene: TRBV2
j_gene: TRBJ1-1

CDR3aa: CASSQEVVAGSSGNTIYF
CDR3nt: TGCGCCAGCAGCCAAGAGGTCGTGGCGGGGAGCTCTGGAAACACCATATATTTT
abundance: .
d_gene: .
v_gene: TRBV4-3
j_gene: TRBJ1-3

CDR3aa: CASSQRQGGTEAFF
CDR3nt: TGCGCCAGCAGCCAACGACAGGGTGGGACTGAAGCTTTCTTT
abundance: .
d_gene: TRBD1
v_gene: TRBV4-1
j_gene: TRBJ1-1

CDR3aa: CASSLVQGAATNEKLFF
CDR3nt: TGCGCCAGCAGCTTGGTTCAGGGGGCAGCAACTAATGAAAAACTGTTTTTT
abundance: .
d_gene: TRBD1
v_gene: TRBV5-1
j_gene: TRBJ1-4

CDR3aa: CASSPGGGRAYEQYF
CDR3nt: TGTGCCAGCTCACCTGGCGGAGGGCGGGCCTACGAGCAGTACTTC
abundance: .
d_gene: .
v_gene: TRBV18
j_gene: TRBJ2-7

CDR3aa: CATSAGVSTDTQYF
CDR3nt: TGTGCCACCTCCGCCGGGGTGAGCACAGATACGCAGTATTTT
abundance: .
d_gene: .
v_gene: TRBV27
j_gene: TRBJ2-3

CDR3aa: CASKIGGSEGQPQHF
CDR3nt: TGTGCCAGTAAGATTGGGGGGTCAGAGGGCCAGCCCCAGCATTTT
abundance: few
d_gene: .
v_gene: TRBV19
j_gene: TRBJ1-5

CDR3aa: CASSLIGTEPPREQYF
CDR3nt: TGCGCCAGCAGCTTAATAGGGACAGAACCTCCGCGCGAGCAGTACTTC
abundance: .
d_gene: TRBD1
v_gene: TRBV5-1
j_gene: TRBJ2-7

CDR3aa: CASSPRQTTNEKLFF
CDR3nt: TGTGCCAGCAGCCCCCGACAGACAACTAATGAAAAACTGTTTTTT
abundance: .
d_gene: .
v_gene: TRBV7-9
j_gene: TRBJ1-4

CDR3aa: CASSWDRSTDTQYF
CDR3nt: TGCGCCAGCAGCTGGGACAGGTCCACAGATACGCAGTATTTT
abundance: .
d_gene: TRBD1
v_gene: TRBV5-1
j_gene: TRBJ2-3

CDR3aa: CASSSSGTSKGWNTEAFF
CDR3nt: TGTGCCAGCAGCTCTTCCGGGACATCCAAGGGGTGGAACACTGAAGCTTTCTTT
abundance: .
d_gene: .
v_gene: TRBV5-6
j_gene: TRBJ1-1

CDR3aa: CASSTSGGNTEAFF
CDR3nt: TGTGCCAGCAGTACCTCAGGGGGGAACACTGAAGCTTTCTTT
abundance: .
d_gene: TRBD1
v_gene: TRBV6-5
j_gene: TRBJ1-1

CDR3aa: CASSLRTGWTDTQYF
CDR3nt: TGTGCCAGCAGCTTGAGGACTGGGTGGACAGATACGCAGTATTTT
abundance: .
d_gene: .
v_gene: TRBV5-6
j_gene: TRBJ2-3

CDR3aa: CASRGRGGSADTQYF
CDR3nt: TGCGCCAGCAGAGGGCGGGGGGGCTCCGCAGATACGCAGTATTTT
abundance: .
d_gene: TRBD2
v_gene: TRBV4-1
j_gene: TRBJ2-3

CDR3aa: CASRSRAAQETQYF
CDR3nt: TGTGCCAGCAGAAGCAGGGCTGCCCAAGAGACCCAGTACTTC
abundance: .
d_gene: .
v_gene: TRBV5-4
j_gene: TRBJ2-5

CDR3aa: CASGGGGWGNQPQHF
CDR3nt: TGCGCCAGTGGAGGAGGGGGCTGGGGCAATCAGCCCCAGCATTTT
abundance: once
d_gene: TRBD1
v_gene: TRBV10-2
j_gene: TRBJ1-5

CDR3aa: CASSLDFGRGGSPLHF
CDR3nt: TGCGCCAGCAGCTTGGATTTCGGTAGGGGCGGTTCACCCCTCCACTTT
abundance: .
d_gene: .
v_gene: TRBV5-1
j_gene: TRBJ1-6

CDR3aa: CAISEVQGLNGYTF
CDR3nt: TGTGCCATCAGTGAGGTACAGGGACTAAATGGCTACACCTTC
abundance: .
d_gene: .
v_gene: TRBV10-3
j_gene: TRBJ1-2

CDR3aa: CASSVGASGRPWGETQYF
CDR3nt: TGTGCCAGCAGCGTAGGAGCTAGCGGGAGGCCGTGGGGAGAGACCCAGTACTTC
abundance: .
d_gene: TRBD2
v_gene: TRBV9
j_gene: TRBJ2-5

CDR3aa: CASSSTGDQPQHF
CDR3nt: TGCGCCAGCAGCTCGACAGGGGACCAGCCCCAGCATTTT
abundance: .
d_gene: TRBD1
v_gene: TRBV5-1
j_gene: TRBJ1-5

CDR3aa: CASSLALAGGQETQYF
CDR3nt: TGCGCCAGCAGCTTGGCGCTAGCGGGAGGTCAAGAGACCCAGTACTTC
abundance: .
d_gene: TRBD2
v_gene: TRBV5-1
j_gene: TRBJ2-5

CDR3aa: CASYFNYGYTF
CDR3nt: TGTGCCAGCTACTTTAACTATGGCTACACCTTC
abundance: .
d_gene: .
v_gene: TRBV19
j_gene: TRBJ1-2

CDR3aa: CASSLGTGGGYTF
CDR3nt: TGTGCCAGCAGCTTAGGGACAGGGGGTGGCTACACCTTC
abundance: many
d_gene: TRBD1
v_gene: TRBV7-2
j_gene: TRBJ1-2

CDR3aa: CASSLLNSGANVLTF
CDR3nt: TGTGCCAGCAGCTTATTAAACTCTGGGGCCAACGTCCTGACTTTC
abundance: few
d_gene: .
v_gene: TRBV5-6
j_gene: TRBJ2-6

CDR3aa: CAWRGIWRDRGFHEQYF
CDR3nt: TGTGCCTGGAGAGGAATTTGGCGGGACAGGGGGTTCCACGAGCAGTACTTC
abundance: few
d_gene: TRBD1
v_gene: TRBV30
j_gene: TRBJ2-7

CDR3aa: CASSVQGGGTGELFF
CDR3nt: TGTGCCAGCAGCGTCCAAGGGGGGGGCACCGGGGAGCTGTTTTTT
abundance: .
d_gene: .
v_gene: TRBV7-3
j_gene: TRBJ2-2

CDR3aa: CASRGYGLAGSEAYEQYF
CDR3nt: TGCGCCAGCAGGGGATATGGACTAGCGGGAAGTGAGGCCTACGAGCAGTACTTC
abundance: .
d_gene: TRBD2
v_gene: TRBV5-1
j_gene: TRBJ2-7

CDR3aa: CASSMDRDYGYTF
CDR3nt: TGTGCCAGCAGCATGGACAGGGACTATGGCTACACCTTC
abundance: .
d_gene: TRBD1
v_gene: TRBV5-6
j_gene: TRBJ1-2

CDR3aa: CSVSRSDSEQFF
CDR3nt: TGCAGCGTTAGTCGATCGGACAGTGAGCAGTTCTTC
abundance: .
d_gene: .
v_gene: TRBV29-1
j_gene: TRBJ2-1

CDR3aa: CASSVGLVIADTQYF
CDR3nt: TGTGCCAGCAGCGTCGGACTAGTTATCGCAGATACGCAGTATTTT
abundance: .
d_gene: TRBD2
v_gene: TRBV9
j_gene: TRBJ2-3

CDR3aa: CASSYPGTGIENEQFF
CDR3nt: TGTGCCAGCAGTTACCCCGGGACAGGGATTGAGAATGAGCAGTTCTTC
abundance: .
d_gene: TRBD1
v_gene: TRBV5-4
j_gene: TRBJ2-1

CDR3aa: CASSSWSYEQYF
CDR3nt: TGTGCCAGCAGTTCATGGAGCTACGAGCAGTACTTC
abundance: .
d_gene: .
v_gene: TRBV28
j_gene: TRBJ2-7

CDR3aa: CASSVGEGYYEQYF
CDR3nt: TGTGCCAGCAGCGTAGGAGAGGGTTACTACGAGCAGTACTTC
abundance: .
d_gene: .
v_gene: TRBV9
j_gene: TRBJ2-7

CDR3aa: CASSLAGDGELFF
CDR3nt: TGTGCCAGCAGCCTAGCGGGAGACGGGGAGCTGTTTTTT
abundance: .
d_gene: TRBD2
v_gene: TRBV6-5
j_gene: TRBJ2-2

CDR3aa: CASSRGGMNTEAFF
CDR3nt: TGTGCCAGCTCACGGGGGGGAATGAACACTGAAGCTTTCTTT
abundance: .
d_gene: .
v_gene: TRBV18
j_gene: TRBJ1-1

CDR3aa: CAISRLSHGYTF
CDR3nt: TGTGCCATCAGTCGACTGAGCCATGGCTACACCTTC
abundance: .
d_gene: .
v_gene: TRBV10-3
j_gene: TRBJ1-2

CDR3aa: CASSWTGAYSYEQYF
CDR3nt: TGTGCCAGCAGCTGGACAGGGGCCTACTCCTACGAGCAGTACTTC
abundance: .
d_gene: TRBD1
v_gene: TRBV5-8
j_gene: TRBJ2-7

CDR3aa: CASSFSSMNTEAFF
CDR3nt: TGTGCCAGCAGTTTTTCATCAATGAACACTGAAGCTTTCTTT
abundance: .
d_gene: .
v_gene: TRBV28
j_gene: TRBJ1-1

CDR3aa: CASSISLRGTGVGDTQYF
CDR3nt: TGTGCCAGCAGTATATCCTTAAGGGGGACAGGGGTAGGAGATACGCAGTATTTT
abundance: .
d_gene: TRBD1
v_gene: TRBV9
j_gene: TRBJ2-3

CDR3aa: CASSPPGLKFEQYF
CDR3nt: TGTGCCAGTAGTCCGCCGGGACTGAAATTCGAGCAGTACTTC
abundance: .
d_gene: .
v_gene: TRBV19
j_gene: TRBJ2-7

CDR3aa: CASSPVGTSSGANVLTF
CDR3nt: TGTGCCAGCAGCCCCGTTGGTACTAGCTCTGGGGCCAACGTCCTGACTTTC
abundance: .
d_gene: .
v_gene: TRBV9
j_gene: TRBJ2-6

CDR3aa: CASSQLGTGSFF
CDR3nt: TGTGCCAGCAGTCAGCTGGGGACAGGGTCGTTTTTT
abundance: .
d_gene: TRBD1
v_gene: TRBV28
j_gene: TRBJ1-4